Listed below are T cell receptor beta chains from one sample, sequenced in a study of CD8 T cells in ankylosing spondylitis. TCRdb fed the 5' RACE reads into MiXCR, producing one record per CDR3 protein. Of approximately 400,000 distinct CDR3 sequences listed, 25% to 30% are singletons. The specimen was blood, either unsorted or a sorted T cell fraction (not recorded which). The receptor set was obtained from a male donor with ankylosing spondylitis. Each CDR3 is given with its conserved first and last residue. The D gene is left open where the match is weak. Rows give clone size only sometimes, using once, few, many, or a class for an expanded clone.

TRBJ2-6 TRBV4-1 TRBD1 . TGCGCCAGCAGCTCCGGACAGGGGGCGCGAGGGGCCAACGTCCTGACTTTC CASSSGQGARGANVLTF
TRBJ2-7 TRBV5-1 TRBD2 . TGCGCCAGCAGCTTAACTAGCGGGCCCTCCTACGAGCAGTACTTC CASSLTSGPSYEQYF
TRBJ2-3 TRBV12-3/TRBV12-4 . few TGTGCCAGCAGTCCACGGGACACCTACACAGATACGCAGTATTTT CASSPRDTYTDTQYF
TRBJ2-1 TRBV12-3/TRBV12-4 TRBD2 . TGTGCCAGCAGATGGACTAGCGGGAGCCTCGGGGATGAGCAGTTCTTC CASRWTSGSLGDEQFF
TRBJ1-1 TRBV12-3/TRBV12-4 . . TGTGCCAGCAGTTCTCTGAGGTTGGCAAAAGCTTTCTTT CASSSLRLAKAFF
TRBJ2-3 TRBV12-3/TRBV12-4 . . TGTGCCAGCACCTCTTTCTTTGGGAGGGATACGCAGTATTTT CASTSFFGRDTQYF
TRBJ2-5 TRBV5-6 . few TGTGCCAGCAGCCAGACTGGGCGACAGGCCCAAGAGACCCAGTACTTC CASSQTGRQAQETQYF
TRBJ1-5 TRBV20-1 TRBD1 . TGCAGTGCTAGAGCCGGCAGGGGGTTCACCAATCAGCCCCAGCATTTT CSARAGRGFTNQPQHF
TRBJ1-4 TRBV7-9 TRBD1 few TGTGCCAGCAGCCCCCTGGACAGGGGAGGAACTAATGAAAAACTGTTTTTT CASSPLDRGGTNEKLFF
TRBJ2-1 TRBV24-1 TRBD2 . TGTGCCACCAGTGATGGGACTAGCGGGGTTAACAATGAGCAGTTCTTC CATSDGTSGVNNEQFF
TRBJ1-1 TRBV5-1 . many TGCGCCAGCAGCCCCACGGCGGGGGCCAGAACTGAAGCTTTCTTT CASSPTAGARTEAFF
TRBJ1-5 TRBV20-1 . many TGCAGTGCTAGACAGGGCGGCAATCAGCCCCAGCATTTT CSARQGGNQPQHF
TRBJ2-5 TRBV5-1 . many TGCGCCAGCAGCCGACTCTTCCGGGAGACCCAGTACTTC CASSRLFRETQYF
TRBJ2-2 TRBV5-1 . . TGCGCCAGCAGCTTACTGATAGAAGCGACCGGGGAGCTGTTTTTT CASSLLIEATGELFF
TRBJ2-1 TRBV27 . . TGTGCCAGCAGTTTATCGAGGAGGGCAGGGGAGCAGTTCTTC CASSLSRRAGEQFF
TRBJ2-7 TRBV2 . few TGTGCCAGCAGGGCATGGACAGACCACGAGCAGTACTTC CASRAWTDHEQYF